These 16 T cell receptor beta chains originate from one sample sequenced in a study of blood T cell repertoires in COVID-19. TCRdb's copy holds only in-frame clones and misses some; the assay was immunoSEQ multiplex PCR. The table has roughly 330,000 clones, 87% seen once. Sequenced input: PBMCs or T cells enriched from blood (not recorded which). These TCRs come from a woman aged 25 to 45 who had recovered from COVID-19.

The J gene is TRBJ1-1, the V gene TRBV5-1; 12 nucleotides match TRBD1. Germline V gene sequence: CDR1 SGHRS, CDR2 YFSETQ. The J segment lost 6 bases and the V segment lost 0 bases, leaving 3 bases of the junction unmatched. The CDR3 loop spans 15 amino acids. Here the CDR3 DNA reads TGCGCCAGCAGCTTGGCCGGGACAGGGGGCTCTGAAGCTTTCTTT. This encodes CASSLAGTGGSEAFF.

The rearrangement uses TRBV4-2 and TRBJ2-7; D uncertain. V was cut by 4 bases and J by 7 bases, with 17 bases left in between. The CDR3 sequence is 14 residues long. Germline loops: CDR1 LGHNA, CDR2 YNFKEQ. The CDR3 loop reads CASSPDGTPEEQYF. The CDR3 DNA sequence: TGTGCCAGCAGCCCAGACGGCACCCCGGAGGAGCAGTACTTC.

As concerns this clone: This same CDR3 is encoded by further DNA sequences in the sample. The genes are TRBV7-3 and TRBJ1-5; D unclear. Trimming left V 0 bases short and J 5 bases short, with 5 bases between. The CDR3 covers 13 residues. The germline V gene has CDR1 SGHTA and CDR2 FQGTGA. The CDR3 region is CASSLTLDQPQHF. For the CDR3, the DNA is TGTGCCAGCAGCTTAACGTTAGATCAGCCCCAGCATTTT.

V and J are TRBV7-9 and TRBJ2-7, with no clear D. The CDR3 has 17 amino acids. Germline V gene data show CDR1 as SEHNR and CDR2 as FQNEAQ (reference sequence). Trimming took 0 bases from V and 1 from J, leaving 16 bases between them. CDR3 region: CASSLAKNNQESYEQYF. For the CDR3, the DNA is TGTGCCAGCAGCTTAGCGAAAAATAATCAGGAATCCTACGAGCAGTACTTC.

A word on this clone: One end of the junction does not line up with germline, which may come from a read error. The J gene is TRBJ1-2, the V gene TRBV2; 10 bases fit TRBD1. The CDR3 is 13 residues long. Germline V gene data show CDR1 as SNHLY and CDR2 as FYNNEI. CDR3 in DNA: TGTGCCAGCACCATCCCCAATCGGGACAGGGGAGCCTTC. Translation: CASTIPNRDRGAF. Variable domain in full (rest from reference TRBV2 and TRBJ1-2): EPEVTQTPSHQVTQMGQEVILRCVPISNHLYFYWYRQILGQKVEFLVSFYNNEISEKSEIFDDQFSVERPDGSNFTLKIRSTKLEDSAMYFCASTIPNRDRGAFGSGTRLTVV.

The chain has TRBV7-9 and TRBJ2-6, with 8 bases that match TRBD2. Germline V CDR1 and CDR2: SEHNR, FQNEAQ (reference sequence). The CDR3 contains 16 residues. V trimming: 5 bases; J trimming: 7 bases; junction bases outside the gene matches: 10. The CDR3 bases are TGTGCCAGCAGCACCCGGGGGGGCGGGGGAGCCAACGTCCTGACTTTC. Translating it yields CASSTRGGGGANVLTF.

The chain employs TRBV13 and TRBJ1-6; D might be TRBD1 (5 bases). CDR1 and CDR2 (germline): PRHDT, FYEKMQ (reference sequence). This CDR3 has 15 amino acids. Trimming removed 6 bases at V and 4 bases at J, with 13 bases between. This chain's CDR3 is CASSYYQGYNSPLHF. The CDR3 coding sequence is TGTGCCAGCAGTTATTACCAGGGATATAATTCACCCCTCCACTTT.

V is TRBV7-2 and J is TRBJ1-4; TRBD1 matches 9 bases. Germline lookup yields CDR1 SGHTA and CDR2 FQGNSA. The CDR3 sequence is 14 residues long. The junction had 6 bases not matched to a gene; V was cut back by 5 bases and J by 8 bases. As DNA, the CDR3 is TGTGCCAGCAGCAGGGACAGGGTTGGAGAAAAACTGTTTTTT. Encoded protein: CASSRDRVGEKLFF.

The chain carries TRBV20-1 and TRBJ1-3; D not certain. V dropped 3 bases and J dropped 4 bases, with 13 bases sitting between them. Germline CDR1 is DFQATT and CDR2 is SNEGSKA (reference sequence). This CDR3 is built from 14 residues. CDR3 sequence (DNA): TGCAGTGCTAGTATTACAGCAAAGGGAAACACCATATATTTT. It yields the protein CSASITAKGNTIYF.

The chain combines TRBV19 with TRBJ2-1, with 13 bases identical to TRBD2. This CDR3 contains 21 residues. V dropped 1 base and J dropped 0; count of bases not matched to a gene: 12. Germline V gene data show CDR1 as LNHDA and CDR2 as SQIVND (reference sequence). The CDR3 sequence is CASSIARLAGGKRSSYNEQFF. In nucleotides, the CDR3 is TGTGCCAGTAGTATAGCTCGACTAGCGGGGGGTAAACGGAGCTCCTACAATGAGCAGTTCTTC.

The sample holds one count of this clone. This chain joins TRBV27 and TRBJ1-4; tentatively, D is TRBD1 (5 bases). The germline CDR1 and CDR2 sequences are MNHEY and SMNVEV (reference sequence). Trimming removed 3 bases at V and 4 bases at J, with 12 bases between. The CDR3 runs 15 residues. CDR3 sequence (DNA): TGTGCCAGCAGTTTTATGAGGGACTTTAATGAAAAACTGTTTTTT. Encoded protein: CASSFMRDFNEKLFF.

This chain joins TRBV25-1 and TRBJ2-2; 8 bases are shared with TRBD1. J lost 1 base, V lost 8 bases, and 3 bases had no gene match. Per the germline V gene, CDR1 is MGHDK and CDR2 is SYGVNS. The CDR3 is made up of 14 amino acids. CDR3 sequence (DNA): TGTGCCAGCCGCGGGACAGGGAACACCGGGGAGCTGTTTTTT. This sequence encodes CASRGTGNTGELFF.

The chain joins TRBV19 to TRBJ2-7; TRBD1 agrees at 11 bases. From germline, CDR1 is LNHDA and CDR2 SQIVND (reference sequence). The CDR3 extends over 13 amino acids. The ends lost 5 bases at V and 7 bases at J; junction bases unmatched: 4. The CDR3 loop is CASSVDRGHEQYF. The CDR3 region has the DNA TGTGCCAGTAGTGTGGACAGGGGGCATGAGCAGTACTTC. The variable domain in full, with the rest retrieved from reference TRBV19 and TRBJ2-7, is DGGITQSPKYLFRKEGQNVTLSCEQNLNHDAMYWYRQDPGQGLRLIYYSQIVNDFQKGDIAEGYSVSREKKESFPLTVTSAQKNPTAFYLCASSVDRGHEQYFGPGTRLTVT.

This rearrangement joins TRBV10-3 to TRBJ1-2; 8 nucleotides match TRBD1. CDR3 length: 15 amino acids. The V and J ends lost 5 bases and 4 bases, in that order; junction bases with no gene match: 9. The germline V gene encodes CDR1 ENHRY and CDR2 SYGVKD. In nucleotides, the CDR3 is TGTGCCATCAGTTCTCTTGGACAGGGATCCTATGGCTACACCTTC. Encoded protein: CAISSLGQGSYGYTF.

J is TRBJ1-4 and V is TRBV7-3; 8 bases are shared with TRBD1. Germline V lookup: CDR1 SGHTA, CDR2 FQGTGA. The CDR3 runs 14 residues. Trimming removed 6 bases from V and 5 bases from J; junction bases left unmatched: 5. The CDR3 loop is CASRRDRWNEKLFF. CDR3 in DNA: TGTGCCAGCAGGCGGGACAGGTGGAATGAAAAACTGTTTTTT.

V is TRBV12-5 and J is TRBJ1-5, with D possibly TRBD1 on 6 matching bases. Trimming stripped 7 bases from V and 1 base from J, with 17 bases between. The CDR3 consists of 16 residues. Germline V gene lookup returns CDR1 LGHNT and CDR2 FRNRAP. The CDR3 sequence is CASAQVPGASNQPQHF. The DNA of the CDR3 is TGTGCTAGTGCCCAGGTCCCAGGGGCAAGCAATCAGCCCCAGCATTTT.